These 27 T cell receptor beta chains were sequenced from one sample in a study of T cells after yellow fever vaccination (dated by TCRdb to the late 2010s). Library preparation employed 5' RACE. The sequencing machine was an Illumina NovaSeq 6000. TCRdb reran the public reads through fastp at Q25 and MiXCR, keeping productive beta chains. Every distinct CDR3 protein forms one entry, paired with its most common genes and DNA. Recorded for this sample are 200,000 to 250,000 distinct CDR3 sequences; around 3.1% of them occurred a single time. The top ten clones comprise under 3.5% of the sample. The sample's treatment or condition label, decoded: live attenuated yellow fever vaccine strain. Sample: CD4+ T cells sorted from PBMCs, taken 10 days after the yellow fever booster vaccination. Every receptor here comes from a young man who received the YFV17D yellow fever vaccine.

In this sample, this clonotype turned up a few times. CDR3: CASSIGAPDRGTEAFF. The CDR3 bases are TGTGCCAGTAGTATTGGAGCACCAGACAGGGGAACTGAAGCTTTCTTT. This chain uses TRBV19 with TRBJ1-1, with 8 bases lining up with TRBD1. V dropped 3 bases and J dropped 5; count of bases not matched to a gene: 11. CDR3 size: 16 residues. Germline values: CDR1 LNHDA, CDR2 SQIVND (reference sequence).

This clonotype was detected ten times or more. The chain has TRBV20-1 and TRBJ2-3; D not resolved. There are 14 residues in the CDR3. V was trimmed by 1 base and J by 4 bases, leaving 12 bases between them. CDR1 DFQATT and CDR2 SNEGSKA come from the germline V gene (reference sequence). CDR3 protein: CSARGPVIADTQYF. DNA for the CDR3: TGCAGTGCTAGAGGGCCCGTCATCGCAGATACGCAGTATTTT.

The genes are TRBV12-3 or TRBV12-4 and TRBJ1-2; TRBD1 agrees at 7 bases. There are 13 residues in the CDR3. V shed 5 bases, J shed 5 bases, and the junction held 5 bases outside the gene matches. The CDR3 nucleotides read TGTGCCAGCAGTCAGACAGGGCTATATGGCTACACCTTC. As protein: CASSQTGLYGYTF.

The table lists this clonotype with a few counts. V and J are TRBV7-3 and TRBJ2-2, with a weak D call TRBD1 (5 bases). CDR1 is SGHTA and CDR2 is FQGTGA in the germline V gene. There are 14 residues in the CDR3. Trimming removed 3 bases from V and 4 bases from J, with 9 bases in between. CDR3 sequence: CASSLDTGTGELFF. CDR3 DNA sequence: TGTGCCAGCAGCTTGGACACGGGCACCGGGGAGCTGTTTTTT.

The V call is TRBV7-3, the J call TRBJ1-1, with D tentatively TRBD1 (6 bases). The CDR3 runs 15 residues. Germline V lookup: CDR1 SGHTA, CDR2 FQGTGA. V lost 5 bases and J 1 base, leaving 14 bases between the germline ends. The DNA for the CDR3 is TGTGCCAGCAGCCCGGTGGACAGAGAGAACACTGAAGCTTTCTTT. Its translation: CASSPVDRENTEAFF.

This clonotype was seen only a few times. This chain links TRBV6-2 or TRBV6-3 with TRBJ1-5; D is undetermined. The germline CDR1 and CDR2 sequences are MNHEY and SVGEGT. Trimming cost V 8 bases and J 0 bases, with 8 bases left between them. The CDR3 contains 13 residues. CDR3 nucleotides: TGTGCCAGCGGATTCTATAGCAATCAGCCCCAGCATTTT. It codes for CASGFYSNQPQHF.

There are many counts of this clonotype. The genes are TRBV10-3 and TRBJ1-3; D unclear. The germline V and J ends were trimmed by 4 bases and 0 bases, with 10 bases remaining between them. There are 15 residues in the CDR3. Germline CDR1 is ENHRY and CDR2 is SYGVKD. The DNA of the CDR3 is TGTGCCATCAGTGGGCGAGGGCGCTCTGGAAACACCATATATTTT. It yields the protein CAISGRGRSGNTIYF.

The chain has TRBV12-3 or TRBV12-4 and TRBJ1-1, with D unresolved. This CDR3 spans 14 amino acids. V was shortened by 5 bases and J by 4 bases, with 14 bases between the two germline ends. In nucleotides, the CDR3 is TGTGCCAGCAGTCAGATACCACCGACCACTGAAGCTTTCTTT. It codes for CASSQIPPTTEAFF.

This clonotype was detected many times. V and J are TRBV20-1 and TRBJ2-3, with D perhaps TRBD1 (5 bases). The V gene lost 3 bases and the J gene lost 1 base, with 11 bases spanning the gap. The CDR3 totals 14 residues. Germline V gene sequence: CDR1 DFQATT, CDR2 SNEGSKA (reference sequence). The DNA of the CDR3 is TGCAGTGCTAGCTCCAAGGGGCGCACAGATACGCAGTATTTT. Translating it yields CSASSKGRTDTQYF.

The J gene is TRBJ1-1, the V gene TRBV5-6; tentative D call: TRBD1 (5 bases). Germline V lookup: CDR1 SGHDT, CDR2 YYEEEE. The CDR3 has 14 residues. Trimming pared 4 bases from V and 6 bases from J, leaving 16 bases between. CDR3 DNA sequence: TGTGCCAGCAGCGTTACTCGGGACCCCGCTGAAGCTTTCTTT. Its protein product is CASSVTRDPAEAFF. Full variable domain (remainder filled in from reference TRBV5-6 and TRBJ1-1): DAGVTQSPTHLIKTRGQQVTLRCSPKSGHDTVSWYQQALGQGPQFIFQYYEEEERQRGNFPDRFSGHQFPNYSSELNVNALLLGDSALYLCASSVTRDPAEAFFGQGTRLTVV.

This clonotype was observed at least ten times. CDR3 sequence reads: CSARGPYPPYEQYV. The CDR3 DNA reads as TGCAGTGCAAGGGGGCCTTATCCGCCCTACGAGCAGTACGTC. The chain uses TRBV20-1 and TRBJ2-7; 7 bases map to TRBD1. With 6 bases clipped from V and 2 bases from J, the junction kept 10 bases outside the gene matches. The CDR3 is made up of 14 amino acids. CDR1 is DFQATT and CDR2 is SNEGSKA in the germline V gene (reference sequence).

This clonotype has a handful of counts. This chain joins TRBV7-9 and TRBJ1-6; 7 nucleotides match TRBD1. Trimming cost V 5 bases and J 8 bases; bases outside gene matches: 6. The germline CDR1 and CDR2 sequences are SEHNR and FQNEAQ (reference sequence). The CDR3 runs 14 residues. The chain's CDR3 is CASSLRQGDSPLHF. In DNA, the CDR3 is TGTGCCAGCAGCCTTCGACAGGGAGATTCACCCCTCCACTTT.

This clonotype was picked up many times. The chain couples TRBV7-2 to TRBJ2-3; 7 bases map to TRBD1. This CDR3 comprises 13 residues. The germline gives CDR1 SGHTA, CDR2 FQGNSA. V lost 3 bases to trimming and J lost 5 bases; unmatched junction nucleotides: 2. The CDR3 spells CASSLGQKDTQYF. Here the CDR3 DNA reads TGTGCCAGCAGCTTGGGACAGAAAGATACGCAGTATTTT.

This chain uses TRBV11-2 with TRBJ2-7; D might be TRBD1 (6 bases). This CDR3 has 17 residues. V was shortened by 1 base and J by 2 bases, with 18 bases between the two germline ends. Germline V gene data show CDR1 as SGHAT and CDR2 as FQNNGV. This chain's CDR3 is CASSLGGYTGIPYEQYF. The CDR3 bases are TGTGCCAGCAGCTTAGGGGGATATACAGGGATTCCCTACGAGCAGTACTTC.

This clonotype was seen ten or more times. The chain has TRBV30 and TRBJ1-3; no reliable D call. CDR3 size: 15 residues. From germline, CDR1 is GTSNPN and CDR2 SVGIG (reference sequence). V was cut by 0 bases and J by 2 bases, with 11 bases left in between. The CDR3 region has the DNA TGTGCCTGGAGTGTGGGGTTAGAGGCTGGAAACACCATATATTTT. This gives the protein CAWSVGLEAGNTIYF.

This clonotype was seen repeatedly, ten times or more. The chain combines TRBV29-1 with TRBJ2-4, with 7 bases lining up with TRBD2. The CDR3 runs 13 residues. CDR1 and CDR2 (germline): SQVTM, ANQGSEA. V shed 3 bases, J shed 7 bases, and the junction held 6 bases outside the gene matches. CDR3 amino acids: CSVEVTSENIQYF. The CDR3 DNA follows: TGCAGCGTTGAGGTTACTAGCGAGAACATTCAGTACTTC.

This clonotype was found a few times. V usage is TRBV5-1 and J usage is TRBJ2-4, with 8 bases fitting TRBD1. The CDR3 length is 21 residues. Germline V gene lookup returns CDR1 SGHRS and CDR2 YFSETQ. The junction had 17 bases not matched to a gene; V was cut back by 0 bases and J by 0 bases. CDR3: CASSLVGTSRDRPVAKNIQYF. The CDR3 DNA is TGCGCCAGCAGCTTGGTGGGGACGTCCCGGGACAGGCCCGTAGCCAAAAACATTCAGTACTTC.

The rearrangement joins TRBV5-5 to TRBJ1-1; 11 positions agree with TRBD1. The CDR3 consists of 16 residues. The germline gives CDR1 SGHKS, CDR2 YYEKEE (reference sequence). Trimming removed 5 bases from V and 0 bases from J; junction bases left unmatched: 6. CDR3 sequence (DNA): TGTGCCAGCAGTGGACAGGGGGCGGCTTTGAACACTGAAGCTTTCTTT. This encodes CASSGQGAALNTEAFF.

This clonotype appeared many times. V and J are TRBV9 and TRBJ2-3; D gene uncertain. Deletions cut 0 bases from V and 2 bases from J, with 7 bases between. There are 14 residues in the CDR3. In germline, CDR1 is SGDLS, CDR2 YYNGEE. This CDR3 is CASSVGSITDTQYF. For the CDR3, the DNA is TGTGCCAGCAGCGTAGGAAGTATCACAGATACGCAGTATTTT.

This clonotype has only a few counts. V and J are TRBV5-5 and TRBJ1-6; no firm D call. Between the trimmed V and J ends, which lost 3 bases and 7 bases, there was a span of 11 bases. The length of the CDR3 is 14 residues. Germline CDR1 SGHKS, CDR2 YYEKEE (reference sequence). This CDR3 reads CASSSTGLNSPLHF. CDR3 DNA: TGTGCCAGCAGCTCCACGGGGTTAAATTCACCCCTCCACTTT.

This clonotype was detected many times. The V gene is TRBV27, the J gene TRBJ2-5; D is ambiguous. Trimming left V 5 bases short and J 1 base short, with 8 bases between. This CDR3 has 13 amino acids. Germline V gene sequence: CDR1 MNHEY, CDR2 SMNVEV (reference sequence). CDR3 sequence (DNA): TGTGCCAGCAGTCAGAGAGTCCAAGAGACCCAGTACTTC. It specifies CASSQRVQETQYF.

This clonotype appeared many times. The rearrangement joins TRBV12-3 or TRBV12-4 to TRBJ1-2, with a tentative D call TRBD1 (5 bases). This CDR3 has 14 residues. Trimming shortened V by 6 bases and J by 4 bases, and 15 bases separated the two germline ends. The CDR3 region has the DNA TGTGCCAGCAGATTGTCACCGGGGGGCTATGGCTACACCTTC. This codes for CASRLSPGGYGYTF.

This clonotype was detected ten times or more. The V call is TRBV24-1, the J call TRBJ1-1; no reliable D call. This CDR3 is 13 amino acids long. The germline gives CDR1 KGHDR, CDR2 SFDVKD. The V gene lost 4 bases and the J gene lost 0 bases, with 5 bases spanning the gap. The CDR3 DNA reads as TGTGCCACCAGTGACTCAATGAACACTGAAGCTTTCTTT. This sequence encodes CATSDSMNTEAFF.

This clonotype was picked up many times. V and J are TRBV6-2 or TRBV6-3 and TRBJ2-3; the match to TRBD2 covers 7 bases. The V gene's germline CDR1 is MNHEY and CDR2 SVGEGT. CDR3 length: 13 amino acids. With V trimmed by 3 bases and J by 7 bases, 4 bases remained unmatched. CDR3 region: CASSYGGGNTQYF. As DNA, the CDR3 is TGTGCCAGCAGTTATGGCGGGGGAAATACGCAGTATTTT.

This clonotype was counted at least ten times. The J gene is TRBJ1-2, the V gene TRBV2, with D unclear. V lost 5 bases, J lost 7 bases, and 11 bases lay in between. The CDR3 has 12 amino acids. The V gene's germline CDR1 is SNHLY and CDR2 FYNNEI. CDR3 DNA: TGTGCCAGCAGTCCTTATGCGCCTGGCTACACCTTC. This gives the protein CASSPYAPGYTF.

The table lists this clonotype with many counts. This chain joins TRBV10-3 and TRBJ1-5, with 8 bases lining up with TRBD1. The CDR3 extends over 15 amino acids. Germline CDR1 reads ENHRY; CDR2 reads SYGVKD. V trimming: 10 bases; J trimming: 0 bases; junction bases outside the gene matches: 8. This chain's CDR3 is CATGTGPYSNQPQHF. Here the CDR3 DNA reads TGTGCCACCGGGACAGGTCCTTATAGCAATCAGCCCCAGCATTTT.

This clonotype was picked up many times. The chain links TRBV4-1 to TRBJ2-7; D might be TRBD2 (6 bases). Germline V gene data show CDR1 as MGHRA and CDR2 as YSYEKL. V shed 1 base and J shed 6 bases, with 10 bases lying between them. The CDR3 spans 13 residues. Here the CDR3 reads CASSQARGTEQYF. For the CDR3, the DNA is TGCGCCAGCAGCCAAGCTCGCGGGACCGAGCAGTACTTC.